This T cell receptor beta chain derives from a study of blood T cell repertoires in COVID-19. Background on the study: The United States, Italy and Spain supplied acute and convalescent COVID-19 samples.

Trimming pared 3 bases from V and 0 bases from J, leaving 7 bases between. CDR3 length: 14 residues. The germline V gene encodes CDR1 LGHDT and CDR2 YNNKEL (reference sequence). Original data processing: Reference gene primers were amplified, and this amplification served to estimate nucleated cell counts. Profiling relied on immunoSEQ multiplex PCR, and the TCRdb table lists in-frame clones only, not all of them. V and J calls and clone size follow that table, whereas D and trimming were derived from the DNA. The sample lists 200,000 to 250,000 clones; roughly 82% were seen once. This clone was counted a few times.

This chain uses TRBV3-1 (or the pseudogene TRBV3-2) with TRBJ2-3, with no clear D. The sample consisted of peripheral blood. The TCR sequence derives from a human donor in a cohort sampled during active COVID-19. The DNA for the CDR3 is TGTGCCAGCAGCCATACGGGTAGCACAGATACGCAGTATTTT. Translation gives CASSHTGSTDTQYF.